This paragraph reports one TCR beta chain. Clones were sequenced by immunoSEQ multiplex PCR, and TCRdb holds only the in-frame ones, with some missing. The sample has hundreds of thousands of clones, 90% seen once. This record comes from a study of blood T cell repertoires in COVID-19. Unmatched junction bases numbered 15, after V lost 5 bases and J lost 5 bases. CDR3 length equals 18 residues. Germline V gene data show CDR1 as SGHVS and CDR2 as FQNEAQ. The sample consisted of PBMCs or T cells enriched from blood (not recorded which). The sequence came from a man aged 30-40 years who had recovered from COVID-19. The rearrangement uses TRBV7-8 and TRBJ2-2; 9 bases are shared with TRBD2. The CDR3 sequence is CASSPAGASGTGTGELFF. The CDR3, as DNA: TGTGCCAGCAGCCCCGCTGGGGCTAGCGGGACGGGTACCGGGGAGCTGTTTTTT. The full variable domain, its missing parts supplied by reference TRBV7-8 and TRBJ2-2, is GAGVSQSPRYKVAKRGQDVALRCDPISGHVSLFWYQQALGQGPEFLTYFQNEAQLDKSGLPSDRFFAERPEGSVSTLKIQRTQQEDSAVYLCASSPAGASGTGTGELFFGEGSRLTVL.